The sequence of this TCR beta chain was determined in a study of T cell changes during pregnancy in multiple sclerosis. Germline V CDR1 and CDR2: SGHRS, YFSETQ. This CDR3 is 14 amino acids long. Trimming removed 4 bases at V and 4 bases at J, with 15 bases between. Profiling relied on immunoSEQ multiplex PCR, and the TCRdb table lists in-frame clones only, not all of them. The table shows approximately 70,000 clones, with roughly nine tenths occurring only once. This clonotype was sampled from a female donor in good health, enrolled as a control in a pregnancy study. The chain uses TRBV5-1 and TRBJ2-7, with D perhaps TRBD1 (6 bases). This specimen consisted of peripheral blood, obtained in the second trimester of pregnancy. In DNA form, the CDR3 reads TGCGCCAGCAGCACCGACAGGCTTATTTACGAGCAGTACTTC. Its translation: CASSTDRLIYEQYF.